The T cell receptor (beta chain) described here comes from a study of cytomegalovirus exposure and HLA in healthy donors. The CDR3 contains 15 residues. Germline V gene data show CDR1 as LGHNT and CDR2 as FRNRAP. With V trimmed by 5 bases and J by 1 base, 4 bases remained unmatched. The PCR ran on 60 Vbeta and 13 Jbeta primers. The repertoire was sequenced with immunoSEQ multiplex PCR; TCRdb's copy has only in-frame clones and lacks some. This sample has approximately 120,000 clones; 70% to 80% occur once, and the top ten carry under 4.5%. Findings of the study overall: Near-uniform donor sequencing depth was presumed by presence/absence analyses. For cytomegalovirus status, the classifier reportedly gave diagnoses with high specificity and sensitivity.

A remark on this clone: Antigen specificity is unknown.

The sequenced sample consisted of PBMCs. The chain has TRBV12-5 and TRBJ1-4; 7 bases map to TRBD1. This clonotype was sampled from a man aged 40-50 years in good health and CMV-seropositive. The CDR3 loop reads CASGPRQGTNEKLFF. CDR3 coding DNA: TGTGCTAGTGGTCCGCGACAGGGAACTAATGAAAAACTGTTTTTT.